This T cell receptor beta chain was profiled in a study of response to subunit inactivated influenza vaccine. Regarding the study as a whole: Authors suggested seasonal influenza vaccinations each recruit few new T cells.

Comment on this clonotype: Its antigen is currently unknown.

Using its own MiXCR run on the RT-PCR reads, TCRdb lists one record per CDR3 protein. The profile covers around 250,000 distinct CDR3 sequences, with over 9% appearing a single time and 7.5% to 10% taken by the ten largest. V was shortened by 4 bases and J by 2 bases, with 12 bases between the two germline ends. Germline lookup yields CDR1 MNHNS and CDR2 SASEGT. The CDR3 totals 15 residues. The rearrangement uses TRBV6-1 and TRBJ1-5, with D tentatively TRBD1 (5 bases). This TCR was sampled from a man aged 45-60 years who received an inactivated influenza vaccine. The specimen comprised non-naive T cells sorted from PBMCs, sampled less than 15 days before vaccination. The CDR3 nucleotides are TGTGCCAGCAGTGCTGGGGGAACGGGCAATCAGCCCCAGCATTTT. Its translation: CASSAGGTGNQPQHF.